This T cell receptor (beta chain) was profiled in a study of blood T cell repertoires in COVID-19. Study overall: Specimens from acute and convalescent COVID-19 originated in the United States, Italy and Spain. T cells, B-cell-depleted T cells, or PBMCs supplied cDNA or gDNA.

The authors' processing: Using reference gene primer amplification, nucleated cell counts were estimated. Assay used: immunoSEQ multiplex PCR; TCRdb lists only in-frame clones, some missing. V, J and clone size were drawn from that table, and D and trimming were deduced from the DNA. The sample lists 98,000 or so clones, about nine tenths seen once, with more than 5% in the top ten. This clonotype was sampled from a man in his sixties with COVID-19, enrolled during active disease. Sequencing was carried out using peripheral blood.

CDR3: CASTTQPRTSLSYNEQFF. The CDR3 DNA sequence: TGTGCCAGTACCACCCAACCCCGGACTAGCCTTAGCTACAATGAGCAGTTCTTC. The rearrangement links TRBV19 to TRBJ2-1, with 8 bases lining up with TRBD2. Germline V CDR1 and CDR2: LNHDA, SQIVND (reference sequence). Trimming removed 7 bases from V and 3 bases from J; junction bases left unmatched: 17. CDR3 size: 18 residues.